This T cell receptor beta chain was captured by sequencing in a study of T cell responses to AZD1222 COVID-19 vaccine (dated by TCRdb to the early 2020s). Describing the broader study: AZD1222 recipients given second doses at about 4 weeks or at about 12 weeks were pooled, since spike-specific TCR depth and breadth were not found to differ between the two schedules. Trial participants were enrolled into age subgroups of 18-55, 56-69 and 70-plus years, which contained around 150, 29 and 61 TCR-sequenced participants, respectively. TCR sequencing was performed for roughly 240 trial participants, of whom about 200 were given two doses of AZD1222 and roughly 25 were given two doses of MenACWY control vaccine.

Based on the germline V gene, the CDR1 and CDR2 sequences are SQVTM and ANQGSEA. Deletion took 6 bases off V and 3 bases off J, with a span of 12 bases between the germline ends. The CDR3 covers 12 residues, taking in both the cysteine and the phenylalanine. The read is trimmed to its CDR3 DNA, 36 bases read in frame from base 1. Taken with the paper, the label for time point translates to: baseline before first vaccination. Vaccinee samples were obtained from the UK trials COV001 and COV002, which included a single-blind randomized controlled phase 2/3 trial of AZD1222 (ChAdOx1 nCoV-19) in healthy adults. For TCRbeta chain sequencing, PBMC samples were collected from trial participants at day 0 and at day 28 after the second dose. The CDR3 regions of human TCRbeta chains were analyzed by immunosequencing. From the authors' description of their analysis: TCRs in the repertoires were compared against a reference library of SARS-CoV-2-specific TCRs that had been generated with the MIRA antigen-specificity platform. Breadth meant the fraction of unique TCRs that were SARS-CoV-2-associated, whereas depth meant the fraction of total T cells that were SARS-CoV-2-associated. Each spike-specific TCR was assigned to its reactive spike region and to a CD4 or CD8 class using the MIRA data. Log10-transformed breadth and depth values were compared by one-way ANOVA with Sidak's multiple comparisons tests. TCRdb's version of the immuneACCESS table is confined to in-frame rearrangements and falls short of the full clone set. An unresolved V gene accounts for under half of the shortfall where checked; the remainder is of unknown origin. The DNA gave D and trimming, while V, J and clone size come from that table. In this sample the table shows 150,000 or so clones, about 90% of which occur a single time. The top ten hold approximately 2.1% of the sample.

Regarding this clone: Its antigen has not been determined. No much larger clonotype is one base removed from it; base qualities were not supplied.

The investigation overall reported the following: Reportedly, close to half of the unique spike-specific TCRs recognized epitopes lying outside the regions that are mutated in the B.1.351 and B.1.1.7 variants. Because no day 14 peak-response samples were available, repertoires were characterized only after the peak T cell response. Conclusions about previously exposed vaccinees were limited because only 6 or 7 AZD1222 recipients were SARS-CoV-2 seropositive at baseline. Most participants were white British and females outnumbered males, and the authors suggested that clonal diversity may have been underestimated. After two AZD1222 doses, both the breadth and the depth of spike-specific TCRs were significantly higher than at day 0 and than in MenACWY recipients. In the small 56-69-year group, the increase in depth fell short of significance, most likely because of low power. The whole spike protein was spanned by vaccine-associated CD4 TCRs, and dominant responses were seen in regions 160-218 and 743-854.

The source was peripheral blood, collected on day 0 of AZD1222 vaccination. The TCR originated in an adult in good health. This sequence uses TRBV29-1 and TRBJ2-7; the D gene identity is not certain. The bases read TGCAGCGTCGGAGAGGCGAACTACGAGCAGTACTTC. It codes for CSVGEANYEQYF.